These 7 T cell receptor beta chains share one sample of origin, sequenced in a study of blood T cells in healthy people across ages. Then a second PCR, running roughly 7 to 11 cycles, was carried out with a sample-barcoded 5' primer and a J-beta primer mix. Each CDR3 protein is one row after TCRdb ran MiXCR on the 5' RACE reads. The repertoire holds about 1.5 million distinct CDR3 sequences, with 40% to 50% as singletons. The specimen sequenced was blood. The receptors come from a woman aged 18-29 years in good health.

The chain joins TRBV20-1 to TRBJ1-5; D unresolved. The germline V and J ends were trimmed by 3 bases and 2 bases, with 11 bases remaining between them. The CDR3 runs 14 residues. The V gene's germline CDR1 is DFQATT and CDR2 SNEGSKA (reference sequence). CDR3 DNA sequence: TGCAGTGCTAGCCTTTCCGGGGGCAATCAGCCCCAGCATTTT. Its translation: CSASLSGGNQPQHF.

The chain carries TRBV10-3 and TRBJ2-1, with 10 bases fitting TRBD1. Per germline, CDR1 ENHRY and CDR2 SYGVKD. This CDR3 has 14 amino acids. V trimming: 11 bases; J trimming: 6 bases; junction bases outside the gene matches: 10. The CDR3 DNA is TGTGCCGTGGGGCGACAGGGGGCGTTCAATGAGCAGTTCTTC. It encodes CAVGRQGAFNEQFF.

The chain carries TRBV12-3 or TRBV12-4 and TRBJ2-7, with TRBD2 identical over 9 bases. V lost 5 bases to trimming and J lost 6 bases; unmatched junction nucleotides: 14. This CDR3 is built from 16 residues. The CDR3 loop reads CASSPGGGSGSFEQYF. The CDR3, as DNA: TGTGCCAGCAGTCCCGGGGGGGGTAGCGGGAGTTTCGAGCAGTACTTC.

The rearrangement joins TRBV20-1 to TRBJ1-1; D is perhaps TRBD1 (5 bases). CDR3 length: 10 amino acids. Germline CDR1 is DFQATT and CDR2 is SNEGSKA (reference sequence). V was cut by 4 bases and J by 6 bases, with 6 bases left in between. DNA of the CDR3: TGCAGTGCTATACAGGCTGAAGCTTTCTTT. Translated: CSAIQAEAFF.

Here the CDR3 reads CASSPRAKFEENTEAFF. As DNA, the CDR3 is TGTGCCAGCTCACCACGGGCGAAATTTGAAGAGAACACTGAAGCTTTCTTT. The chain recombines TRBV18 with TRBJ1-1; D ambiguous. This CDR3 has 17 amino acids. CDR1 and CDR2 from the germline V gene are KGHSH and LQKENI. Between the trimmed V and J ends, which lost 1 base and 1 base, there was a span of 16 bases.

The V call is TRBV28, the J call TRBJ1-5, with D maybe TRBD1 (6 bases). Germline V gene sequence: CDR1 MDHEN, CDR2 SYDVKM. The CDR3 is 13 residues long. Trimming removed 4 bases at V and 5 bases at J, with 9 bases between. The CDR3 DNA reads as TGTGCCAGCAGTTCAGGGGTCCATCAGCCCCAGCATTTT. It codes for CASSSGVHQPQHF.

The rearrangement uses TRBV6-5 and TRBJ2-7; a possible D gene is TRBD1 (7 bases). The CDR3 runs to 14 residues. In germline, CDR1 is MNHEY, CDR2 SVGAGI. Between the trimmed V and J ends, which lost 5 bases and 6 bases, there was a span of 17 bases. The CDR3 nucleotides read TGTGCCAGCAGTGCAGGGGGGTATGTTAGCGAGCAGTACTTC. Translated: CASSAGGYVSEQYF.